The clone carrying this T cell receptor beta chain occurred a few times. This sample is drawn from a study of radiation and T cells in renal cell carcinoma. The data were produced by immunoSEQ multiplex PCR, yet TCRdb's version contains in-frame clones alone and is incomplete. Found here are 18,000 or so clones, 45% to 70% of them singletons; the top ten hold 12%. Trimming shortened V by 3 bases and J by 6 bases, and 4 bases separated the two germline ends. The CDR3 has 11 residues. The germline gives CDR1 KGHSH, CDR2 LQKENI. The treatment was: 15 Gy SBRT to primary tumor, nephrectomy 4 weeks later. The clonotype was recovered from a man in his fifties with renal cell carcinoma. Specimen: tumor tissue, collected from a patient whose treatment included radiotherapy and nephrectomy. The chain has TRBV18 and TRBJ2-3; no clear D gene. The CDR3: CASSPWDTQYF. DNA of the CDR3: TGTGCCAGCTCACCGTGGGATACGCAGTATTTT.